This TCR beta chain emerged from a study of T cell responses to AZD1222 COVID-19 vaccine. Study-wide results and limits: Increases in Spike-specific TCR breadth and depth were seen after two AZD1222 doses. Mostly white British, mostly female donors; authors suggested clonal diversity may be underestimated.

Concerning this clone: Its antigen is currently unknown.

The repertoire was sequenced with immunoSEQ multiplex PCR; TCRdb's copy has only in-frame clones and lacks some. The sample contains about 130,000 clones, around 84% of which appear only once. The CDR3 consists of 15 residues. The V end lost 2 bases, the J end lost 5 bases, and 14 bases lay between the germline ends. CDR1 and CDR2 (germline): MNHEY, SVGEGT. Source: peripheral blood, taken on day 0 of AZD1222 vaccination. This sequence originates from an adult in good health. The rearrangement joins TRBV6-2 or TRBV6-3 to TRBJ2-3, with TRBD2 as a possible D gene (7 bases). The CDR3 is CASSYLGGPVDTQYF. The CDR3 bases are TGTGCCAGCAGTTACCTGGGGGGGCCGGTAGATACGCAGTATTTT.